One sample yielded the 9 T cell receptor beta chains listed below, sequenced in a study of T-cell memory formation after mild COVID-19 (dated by TCRdb to about 2021). Library creation used 5' RACE. The sequencer was an Illumina NovaSeq 6000. TCRdb trimmed public reads at Q25 via fastp, called clones via MiXCR and kept in-frame beta chains. Entries are consolidated by CDR3 protein sequence, retaining the most common genes and DNA. The sample table records about 250,000 distinct CDR3 sequences; about 16% of these occur just once. 2% to 2.5% of the sample comes from the top ten. Sequencing was carried out using PBMCs or a T cell subset sorted from them (not recorded which). The receptors were sampled from an adult woman who had mild COVID-19 (a few samples of this study predate the infection). The sample titles of this study are shuffled in the database, so cell type and time point are left out; the donor was told from shared clones.

Only a few counts were recorded for this clonotype. The chain employs TRBV24-1 and TRBJ1-2; D remains unclear. V lost 1 base, J lost 4 bases, and 9 bases lay in between. Germline loops: CDR1 KGHDR, CDR2 SFDVKD. The CDR3 contains 14 residues. The CDR3 DNA follows: TGTGCCACCAGTGATTTTTCGGATTCCTATGGCTACACCTTC. Its protein is CATSDFSDSYGYTF.

The chain recombines TRBV29-1 with TRBJ1-2; no clear D. Trimming stripped 4 bases from V and 5 bases from J, with 8 bases between. Germline CDR1 reads SQVTM; CDR2 reads ANQGSEA. The length of the CDR3 is 11 residues. Written as DNA, the CDR3 is TGCAGCGTTGTAAGGGATTATGGCTACACCTTC. Protein sequence: CSVVRDYGYTF.

This clonotype was observed many times. The V and J genes are TRBV5-1 and TRBJ1-1; tentatively, D is TRBD1 (5 bases). The CDR3 contains 15 residues. CDR1 and CDR2 from the germline V gene are SGHRS and YFSETQ. Trimming left V 6 bases short and J 1 base short, with 16 bases between. CDR3 in amino acids: CASNKLGGTNTEAFF. CDR3 nucleotides: TGCGCCAGCAACAAACTGGGGGGGACGAACACTGAAGCTTTCTTT.

In its sample, this clonotype was seen a few times. V usage is TRBV3-1 and J usage is TRBJ2-7; D is uncertain. Germline CDR1 LGHDT, CDR2 YNNKEL (reference sequence). The CDR3 runs 16 residues. With 3 bases removed from V and 2 bases from J, the gap between germline ends came to 17 bases. DNA for the CDR3: TGTGCCAGCAGCCAGCCACGTGGTGTTGCCCCCTACGAGCAGTACTTC. Protein sequence: CASSQPRGVAPYEQYF.

This clonotype came up a few times. This chain connects TRBV7-8 to TRBJ2-5, with D possibly being TRBD1 (6 bases). The germline gives CDR1 SGHVS, CDR2 FQNEAQ. The CDR3 runs to 18 residues. Trimming stripped 7 bases from V and 5 bases from J, with 29 bases between. Here the CDR3 reads CASIHPLVRGRVGETQYF. DNA for the CDR3: TGTGCCAGCATCCATCCTCTTGTCAGGGGAAGAGTGGGGGAGACCCAGTACTTC. Full variable domain (remainder filled in from reference TRBV7-8 and TRBJ2-5): GAGVSQSPRYKVAKRGQDVALRCDPISGHVSLFWYQQALGQGPEFLTYFQNEAQLDKSGLPSDRFFAERPEGSVSTLKIQRTQQEDSAVYLCASIHPLVRGRVGETQYFGPGTRLLVL.

In this sample, this clonotype turned up a few times. The chain uses TRBV20-1 and TRBJ2-4; TRBD1 agrees at 7 bases. CDR1 DFQATT and CDR2 SNEGSKA come from the germline V gene (reference sequence). The CDR3 consists of 13 residues. The J segment lost 7 bases and the V segment lost 0 bases, leaving 3 bases of the junction unmatched. In nucleotides, the CDR3 is TGCAGTGCTAGAGATTTACAGGGGAACATTCAGTACTTC. Amino acid sequence: CSARDLQGNIQYF.

This clonotype was counted a few times. The chain uses TRBV12-3 or TRBV12-4 and TRBJ2-3, with D maybe TRBD2 (5 bases). This CDR3 comprises 16 residues. V lost 6 bases to trimming and J lost 1 base, with 17 bases between them. This CDR3 is CASRTRRSGGTDTQYF. DNA for the CDR3: TGTGCCAGCAGAACCCGACGGTCCGGGGGCACAGATACGCAGTATTTT.

The table lists this clonotype with a few counts. The chain combines TRBV10-3 with TRBJ2-7; D unresolved. The V gene lost 2 bases and the J gene lost 4 bases, with 6 bases spanning the gap. CDR3 length: 12 residues. Germline CDR1 and CDR2: ENHRY and SYGVKD. The CDR3 DNA sequence: TGTGCCATCAGTGAGGTTAATTACGAGCAGTACTTC. It codes for CAISEVNYEQYF.

The chain combines TRBV7-2 with TRBJ1-1, with TRBD1 as a possible D gene (6 bases). Trimming pared 5 bases from V and 1 base from J, leaving 11 bases between. The germline V gene has CDR1 SGHTA and CDR2 FQGNSA. The CDR3 extends over 14 amino acids. CDR3 coding DNA: TGTGCCAGCAGCCCCTGGACAGCGAACACTGAAGCTTTCTTT. This encodes CASSPWTANTEAFF.